A selection of T cell receptor beta chains follows, all from one sample in a study of OX40 agonist ivuxolimab in advanced cancers. Assay: immunoSEQ multiplex PCR; the TCRdb copy retains only in-frame clones and omits some. The sample has around 99,000 clones, more than 85% seen once. The material was CD4+ or CD8+ T cells sorted from blood, obtained in a trial of the OX40 agonist ivuxolimab. These TCRs come from an adult with an advanced solid tumor such as melanoma, head and neck, liver or kidney cancer. CDR3s include the opening cysteine and the closing phenylalanine or tryptophan. A D gene is named only where the DNA matches it firmly. The size field is filled for only some rows; it gives once, few, many or a size class.

v_gene,abundance,j_gene,d_gene,CDR3aa,CDR3nt
TRBV25-1,-,TRBJ2-3,-,CASSDPGVDTQYF,TGTGCCAGCAGTGATCCCGGGGTAGATACGCAGTATTTT
TRBV5-1,-,TRBJ2-1,TRBD2,CASSLAGTSKEQFF,TGCGCCAGCAGCTTGGCCGGGACTAGCAAAGAGCAGTTCTTC
TRBV5-5,-,TRBJ1-1,TRBD1,CASSLALQGAAVTEAFF,TGTGCCAGCAGCTTGGCCCTACAGGGGGCCGCTGTCACTGAAGCTTTCTTT
TRBV18,-,TRBJ1-1,-,CASSPPGNSLNTEAFF,TGTGCCAGCTCACCACCGGGGAATAGTTTGAACACTGAAGCTTTCTTT
TRBV28,-,TRBJ1-5,-,CASSLVNQPQHF,TGTGCCAGCAGCCTCGTTAATCAGCCCCAGCATTTT
TRBV5-6,-,TRBJ1-1,-,CASSLEVNTEAFF,TGTGCCAGCAGCTTGGAAGTGAACACTGAAGCTTTCTTT
TRBV5-1,-,TRBJ2-7,-,CASSLRREPNYEQYF,TGCGCCAGCAGCTTGAGGAGGGAGCCTAATTACGAGCAGTACTTC
TRBV6-5,-,TRBJ2-1,TRBD2,CASTPFGGTGEQFF,TGTGCCAGCACACCCTTCGGGGGGACCGGGGAGCAGTTCTTC
TRBV27,-,TRBJ2-1,TRBD2,CASSTRTSGSDEQFF,TGTGCCAGCAGTACTCGGACTAGCGGGAGCGATGAGCAGTTCTTC
TRBV9,-,TRBJ2-2,TRBD2,CASTYTLGLAGNTGELFF,TGTGCCAGCACTTATACCCTCGGACTAGCGGGGAACACCGGGGAGCTGTTTTTT
TRBV15,few,TRBJ2-1,-,CATSRETEPSYNEQFF,TGTGCCACCAGCAGGGAGACAGAGCCCTCCTACAATGAGCAGTTCTTC
TRBV7-6,-,TRBJ2-1,-,CASSLGLRGSPYNEQFF,TGTGCCAGCAGCTTAGGACTGAGGGGGAGTCCCTACAATGAGCAGTTCTTC
TRBV18,-,TRBJ1-1,TRBD1,CASSQTGTGSTEAFF,TGTGCCAGCTCACAAACCGGGACAGGGAGCACTGAAGCTTTCTTT
TRBV25-1,-,TRBJ2-2,TRBD1,CASSAQTGGTGELFF,TGTGCCAGCAGTGCCCAAACAGGGGGAACCGGGGAGCTGTTTTTT
TRBV4-1,few,TRBJ1-1,-,CASSQDRVNTEAFF,TGCGCCAGCAGCCAAGATCGGGTGAACACTGAAGCTTTCTTT
TRBV7-2,-,TRBJ2-7,TRBD1,CASSYGTASTYEQYF,TGTGCCAGCAGCTACGGGACAGCTTCAACCTACGAGCAGTACTTC
TRBV7-2,-,TRBJ1-4,TRBD1,CASSSSRDSSNEKLFF,TGTGCCAGCAGCTCATCCCGGGACAGCTCTAATGAAAAACTGTTTTTT
TRBV19,-,TRBJ1-1,TRBD1,CASSIQGAKGFTEAFF,TGTGCCAGTAGTATACAGGGGGCGAAAGGATTTACTGAAGCTTTCTTT
TRBV7-8,-,TRBJ1-1,-,CASSSTLGRWDTEAFF,TGTGCCAGCAGCTCAACCTTGGGTCGTTGGGACACTGAAGCTTTCTTT
TRBV27,-,TRBJ1-5,TRBD1,CASSWTGPSLNQPQHF,TGTGCCAGCAGTTGGACAGGGCCGTCCCTCAATCAGCCCCAGCATTTT
TRBV9,-,TRBJ2-1,-,CASAKQGSSYNEQFF,TGTGCCAGCGCGAAACAGGGCAGCTCCTACAATGAGCAGTTCTTC
TRBV7-9,-,TRBJ2-2,-,CASSRYGMNTGELFF,TGTGCCAGCAGCCGTTATGGTATGAACACCGGGGAGCTGTTTTTT
TRBV7-9,-,TRBJ2-1,-,CASSLLSGTAYNEQFF,TGTGCCAGCAGCCTCCTGAGCGGAACCGCCTACAATGAGCAGTTCTTC
TRBV9,-,TRBJ1-5,TRBD1,CASSPGQSNNQPQHF,TGTGCCAGCAGCCCGGGACAGAGTAACAATCAGCCCCAGCATTTT
TRBV11-2,-,TRBJ2-5,TRBD1,CASSIGQGAFETQYF,TGTGCCAGCAGCATTGGACAGGGGGCTTTTGAGACCCAGTACTTC
TRBV7-2,-,TRBJ2-3,TRBD2,CASSPRGGLADTQYF,TGTGCCAGCAGCCCCCGGGGGGGCTTAGCAGATACGCAGTATTTT
TRBV28,-,TRBJ1-1,-,CASSPDPGKPRNTEAFF,TGTGCCAGCAGTCCTGATCCCGGGAAGCCCCGGAACACTGAAGCTTTCTTT
TRBV6-5,-,TRBJ1-1,-,CASSYLGGNTEAFF,TGTGCCAGCAGTTATTTGGGCGGCAACACTGAAGCTTTCTTT
TRBV2,-,TRBJ2-2,-,CASSEANTGELFF,TGTGCCAGCAGTGAGGCGAACACCGGGGAGCTGTTTTTT
TRBV6-5,-,TRBJ2-7,-,CASSGRYEQYF,TGTGCCAGCAGCGGACGTTACGAGCAGTACTTC
TRBV6-5,few,TRBJ2-7,-,CASSPTMGTYEQYF,TGTGCCAGCAGTCCTACCATGGGGACCTACGAGCAGTACTTC
TRBV5-1,-,TRBJ2-1,-,CASSLQINNEQFF,TGCGCCAGCAGCCTACAAATAAACAATGAGCAGTTCTTC
TRBV11-2,-,TRBJ1-1,-,CASSPPQGMNTEAFF,TGTGCCAGCAGCCCCCCCCAGGGGATGAACACTGAAGCTTTCTTT
TRBV5-1,-,TRBJ2-7,-,CASSPSPNGYEQYF,TGCGCCAGCAGCCCCTCACCGAATGGCTACGAGCAGTACTTC
TRBV29-1,-,TRBJ1-2,-,CSVESGRYYGYTF,TGCAGCGTTGAGAGCGGGCGCTACTATGGCTACACCTTC
TRBV2,-,TRBJ1-5,-,CASQEGGRSNQPQHF,TGTGCCAGCCAGGAGGGGGGCCGGAGCAATCAGCCCCAGCATTTT
TRBV29-1,-,TRBJ2-1,-,CSVLNRARNNEQFF,TGCAGCGTACTAAACAGGGCTAGGAACAATGAGCAGTTCTTC